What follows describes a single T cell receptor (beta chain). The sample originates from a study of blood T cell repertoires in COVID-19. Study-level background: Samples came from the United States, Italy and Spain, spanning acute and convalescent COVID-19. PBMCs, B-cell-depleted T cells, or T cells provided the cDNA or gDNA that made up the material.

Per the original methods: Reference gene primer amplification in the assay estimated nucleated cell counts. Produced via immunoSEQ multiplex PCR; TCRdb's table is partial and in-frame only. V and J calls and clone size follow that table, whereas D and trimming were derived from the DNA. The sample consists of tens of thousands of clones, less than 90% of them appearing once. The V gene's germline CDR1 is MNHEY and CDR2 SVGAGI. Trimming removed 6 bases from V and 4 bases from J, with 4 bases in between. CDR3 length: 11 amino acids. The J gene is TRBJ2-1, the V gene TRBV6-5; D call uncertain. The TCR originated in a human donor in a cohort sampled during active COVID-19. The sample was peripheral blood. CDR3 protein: CASSQYNEQFF. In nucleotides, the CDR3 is TGTGCCAGCAGCCAGTACAATGAGCAGTTCTTC.